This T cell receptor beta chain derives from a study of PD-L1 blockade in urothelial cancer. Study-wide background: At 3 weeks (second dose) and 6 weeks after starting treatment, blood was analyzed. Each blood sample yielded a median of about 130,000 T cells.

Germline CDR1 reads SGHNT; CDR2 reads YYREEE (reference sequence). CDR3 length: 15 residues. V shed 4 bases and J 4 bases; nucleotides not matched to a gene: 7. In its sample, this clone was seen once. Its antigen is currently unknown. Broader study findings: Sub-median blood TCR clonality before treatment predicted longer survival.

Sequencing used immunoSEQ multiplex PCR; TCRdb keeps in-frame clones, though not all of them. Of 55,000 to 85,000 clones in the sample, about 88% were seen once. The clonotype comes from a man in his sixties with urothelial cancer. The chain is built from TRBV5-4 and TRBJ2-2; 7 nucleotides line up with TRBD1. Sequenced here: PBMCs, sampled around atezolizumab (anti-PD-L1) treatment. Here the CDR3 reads CASSTQGVGTGELFF. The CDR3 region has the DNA TGTGCCAGCAGCACGCAGGGGGTTGGCACCGGGGAGCTGTTTTTT.